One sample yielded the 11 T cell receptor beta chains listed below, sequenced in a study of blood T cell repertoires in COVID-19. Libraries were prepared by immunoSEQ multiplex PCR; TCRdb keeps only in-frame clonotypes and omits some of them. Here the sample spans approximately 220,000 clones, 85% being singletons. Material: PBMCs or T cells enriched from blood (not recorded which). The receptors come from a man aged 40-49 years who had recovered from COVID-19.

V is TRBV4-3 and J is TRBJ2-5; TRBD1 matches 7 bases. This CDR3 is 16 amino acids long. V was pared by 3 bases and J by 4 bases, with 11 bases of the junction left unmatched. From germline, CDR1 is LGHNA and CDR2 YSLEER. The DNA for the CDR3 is TGCGCCAGCAGCCAGCAACAGGGGCGGGCTAGAGAGACCCAGTACTTC. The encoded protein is CASSQQQGRARETQYF.

The CDR3 here is CASRTYSNQPQHF. The CDR3 DNA reads TGTGCCAGCAGGACTTATAGCAATCAGCCCCAGCATTTT. The chain couples TRBV7-2 to TRBJ1-5; no clear D. The CDR3 contains 13 residues. Germline V gene data show CDR1 as SGHTA and CDR2 as FQGNSA. The V gene lost 6 bases and the J gene lost 0 bases, with 6 bases spanning the gap.

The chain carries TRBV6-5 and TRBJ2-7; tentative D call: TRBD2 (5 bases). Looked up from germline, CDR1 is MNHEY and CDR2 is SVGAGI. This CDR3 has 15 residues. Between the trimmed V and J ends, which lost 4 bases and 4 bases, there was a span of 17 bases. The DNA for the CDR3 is TGTGCCAGCAGTTTAGGTTTAGCGACTCTGTACGAGCAGTACTTC. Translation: CASSLGLATLYEQYF.

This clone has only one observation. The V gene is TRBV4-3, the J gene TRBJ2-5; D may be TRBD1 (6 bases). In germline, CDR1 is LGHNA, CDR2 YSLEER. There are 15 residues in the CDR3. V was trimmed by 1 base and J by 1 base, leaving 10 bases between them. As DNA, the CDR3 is TGCGCCAGCAGCCAAGGCTGGGGGCCCCAAGAGACCCAGTACTTC. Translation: CASSQGWGPQETQYF.

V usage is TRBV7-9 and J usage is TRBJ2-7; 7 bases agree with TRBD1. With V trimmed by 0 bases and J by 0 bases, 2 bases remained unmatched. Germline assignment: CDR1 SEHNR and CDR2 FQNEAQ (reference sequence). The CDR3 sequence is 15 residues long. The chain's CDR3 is CASSLAGDSSYEQYF. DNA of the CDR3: TGTGCCAGCAGCTTAGCTGGGGACAGCTCCTACGAGCAGTACTTC.

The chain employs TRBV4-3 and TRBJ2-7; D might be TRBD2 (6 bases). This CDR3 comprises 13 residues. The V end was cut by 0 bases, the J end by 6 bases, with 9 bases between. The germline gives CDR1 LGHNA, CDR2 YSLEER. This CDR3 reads CASSQEEGREQYF. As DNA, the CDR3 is TGCGCCAGCAGCCAAGAGGAGGGTCGCGAGCAGTACTTC.

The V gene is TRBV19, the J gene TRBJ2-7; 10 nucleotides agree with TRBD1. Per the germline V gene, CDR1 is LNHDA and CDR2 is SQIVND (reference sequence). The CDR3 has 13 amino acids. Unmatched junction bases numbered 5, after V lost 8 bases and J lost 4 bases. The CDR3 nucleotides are TGTGCCAGTGCCGGGACAGGGGCATACGAGCAGTACTTC. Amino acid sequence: CASAGTGAYEQYF.

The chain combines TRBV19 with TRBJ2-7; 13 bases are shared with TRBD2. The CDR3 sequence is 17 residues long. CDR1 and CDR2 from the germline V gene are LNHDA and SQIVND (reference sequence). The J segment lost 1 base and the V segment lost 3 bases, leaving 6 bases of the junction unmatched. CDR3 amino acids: CASSIAGTSGASYEQYF. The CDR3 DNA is TGTGCCAGTAGTATCGCCGGGACTAGCGGGGCATCCTACGAGCAGTACTTC.

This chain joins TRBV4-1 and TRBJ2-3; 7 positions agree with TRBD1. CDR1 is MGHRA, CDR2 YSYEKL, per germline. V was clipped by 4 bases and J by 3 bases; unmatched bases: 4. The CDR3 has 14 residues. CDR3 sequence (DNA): TGCGCCAGCAGCCCCGAGACAGGGACAGATACGCAGTATTTT. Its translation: CASSPETGTDTQYF.

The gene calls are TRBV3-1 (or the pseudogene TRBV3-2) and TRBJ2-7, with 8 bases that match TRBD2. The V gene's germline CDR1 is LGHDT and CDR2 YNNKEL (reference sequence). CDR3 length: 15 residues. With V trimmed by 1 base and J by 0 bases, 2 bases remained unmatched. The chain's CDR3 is CASSQGTSGSYEQYF. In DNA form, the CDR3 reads TGTGCCAGCAGCCAAGGTACTAGCGGCTCCTACGAGCAGTACTTC.

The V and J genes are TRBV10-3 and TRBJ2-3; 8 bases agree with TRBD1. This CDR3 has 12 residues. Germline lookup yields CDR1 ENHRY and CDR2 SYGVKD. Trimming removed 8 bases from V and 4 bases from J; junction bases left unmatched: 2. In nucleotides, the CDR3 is TGTGCCATCGGACAGGGACCAGATACGCAGTATTTT. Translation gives CAIGQGPDTQYF.